The 6 T cell receptor beta chains below all came from one sample that was sequenced in a study of T cells of healthy individuals. TCRdb passed the 5' RACE reads through MiXCR, listing each CDR3 protein once. Here the sample spans 60,000 to 70,000 distinct CDR3 sequences, around 15% being singletons. All receptors derive from a human donor in good health.

This clonotype has a handful of counts. The chain recombines TRBV29-1 with TRBJ2-7; D is undetermined. This CDR3 contains 15 residues. The germline V gene encodes CDR1 SQVTM and CDR2 ANQGSEA. Trimming cost V 2 bases and J 0 bases, with 14 bases left between them. CDR3 in amino acids: CSVEPRILTSYEQYF. In nucleotides, the CDR3 is TGCAGCGTTGAACCCAGGATACTTACCTCCTACGAGCAGTACTTC.

This clonotype was counted at least ten times. The chain carries TRBV7-9 and TRBJ2-3; no definite D call. Between the trimmed V and J ends, which lost 10 bases and 8 bases, there was a span of 16 bases. Germline CDR1 reads SEHNR; CDR2 reads FQNEAQ (reference sequence). This CDR3 is 12 amino acids long. As DNA, the CDR3 is TGTGCCACCGAGGAGCGTCCGAGTACGCAGTATTTT. Its protein is CATEERPSTQYF. Complete variable domain (other parts from reference TRBV7-9 and TRBJ2-3): DTGVSQNPRHKITKRGQNVTFRCDPISEHNRLYWYRQTLGQGPEFLTYFQNEAQLEKSRLLSDRFSAERPKGSFSTLEIQRTEQGDSAMYLCATEERPSTQYFGPGTRLTVL.

This clonotype was recorded many times. The chain uses TRBV20-1 and TRBJ1-5; 8 bases match TRBD1. Germline V lookup: CDR1 DFQATT, CDR2 SNEGSKA (reference sequence). After removal of 3 bases from V and 0 bases from J, the junction contained 7 bases not matched to a gene. The CDR3 sequence is 16 residues long. For the CDR3, the DNA is TGCAGTGCTAGTTGGACAGGGAGGATTAGCAATCAGCCCCAGCATTTT. Encoded protein: CSASWTGRISNQPQHF.

There are a few counts of this clonotype. V is TRBV5-1 and J is TRBJ2-7; 14 bases agree with TRBD2. Trimming removed 2 bases from V and 7 bases from J; junction bases left unmatched: 8. This CDR3 region has 16 residues. Looked up from germline, CDR1 is SGHRS and CDR2 is YFSETQ. The CDR3 sequence is CASSLQPGLAGDEQYF. The CDR3, as DNA: TGCGCCAGCAGCTTACAGCCGGGACTAGCGGGGGATGAGCAGTACTTC.

This clonotype was observed a single time. This chain's CDR3 is CSARLAPLETQYF. The CDR3 DNA is TGCAGTGCTAGGCTAGCGCCCCTAGAGACCCAGTACTTC. The chain is built from TRBV20-1 and TRBJ2-5, with D perhaps TRBD2 (6 bases). V lost 3 bases and J lost 4, with 12 bases in between. The CDR3 extends over 13 amino acids. Germline loops: CDR1 DFQATT, CDR2 SNEGSKA (reference sequence).

V is TRBV6-2 or TRBV6-3 and J is TRBJ2-5, with D maybe TRBD2 (6 bases). Trimming shortened V by 7 bases and J by 4 bases, and 16 bases separated the two germline ends. Germline V gene lookup returns CDR1 MNHEY and CDR2 SVGEGT. The CDR3 contains 14 residues. The chain's CDR3 is CASTRRGGSETQYF. The CDR3 nucleotides are TGTGCCAGCACCCGGAGGGGAGGTTCAGAGACCCAGTACTTC.